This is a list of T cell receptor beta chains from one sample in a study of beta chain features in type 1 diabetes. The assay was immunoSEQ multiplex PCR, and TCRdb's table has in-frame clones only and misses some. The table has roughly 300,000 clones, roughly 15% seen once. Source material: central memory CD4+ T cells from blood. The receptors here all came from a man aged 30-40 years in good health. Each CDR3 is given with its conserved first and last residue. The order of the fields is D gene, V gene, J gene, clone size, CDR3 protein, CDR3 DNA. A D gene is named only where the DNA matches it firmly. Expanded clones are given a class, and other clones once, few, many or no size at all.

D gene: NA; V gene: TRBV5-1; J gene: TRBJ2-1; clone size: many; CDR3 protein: CASKEGTDNEQFF; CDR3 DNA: TGCGCCAGCAAGGAGGGGACAGACAATGAGCAGTTCTTC
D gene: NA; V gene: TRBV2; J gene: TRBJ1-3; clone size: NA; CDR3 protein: CASSTRRGSNTIYF; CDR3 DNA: TGTGCCAGCAGCACCAGGAGGGGGAGTAACACCATATATTTT
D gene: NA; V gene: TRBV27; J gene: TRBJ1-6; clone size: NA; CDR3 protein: CASRTGGNSPLHF; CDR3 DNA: TGTGCCAGCAGGACAGGAGGGAATTCACCCCTCCACTTT
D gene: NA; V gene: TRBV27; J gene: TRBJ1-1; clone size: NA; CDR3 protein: CASSLRWDTEAFF; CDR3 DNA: TGTGCCAGCAGTTTGAGGTGGGACACTGAAGCTTTCTTT
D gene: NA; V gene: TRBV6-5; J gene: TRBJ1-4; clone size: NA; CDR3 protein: CASSYSNTGLFEKLFF; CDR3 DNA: TGTGCCAGCAGTTACTCGAATACTGGGCTGTTTGAAAAACTGTTTTTT
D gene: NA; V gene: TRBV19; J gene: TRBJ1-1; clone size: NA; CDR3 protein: CASKEQRGMNTEAFF; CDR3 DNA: TGTGCCAGTAAGGAGCAAAGGGGCATGAACACTGAAGCTTTCTTT
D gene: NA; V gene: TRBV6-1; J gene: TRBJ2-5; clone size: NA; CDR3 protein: CASRRTGSQETQYF; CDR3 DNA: TGTGCCAGCAGGAGAACTGGAAGTCAAGAGACCCAGTACTTC
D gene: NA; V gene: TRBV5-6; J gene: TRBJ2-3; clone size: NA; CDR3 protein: CASSFVGINTDTQYF; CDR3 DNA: TGTGCCAGCAGCTTTGTGGGGATAAATACAGATACGCAGTATTTT
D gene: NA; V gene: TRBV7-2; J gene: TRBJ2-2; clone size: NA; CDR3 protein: CATPAAGRRTGELFF; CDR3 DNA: TGTGCCACCCCCGCCGCGGGGCGGCGAACCGGGGAGCTGTTTTTT
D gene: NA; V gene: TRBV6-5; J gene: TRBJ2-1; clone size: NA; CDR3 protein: CASRQNRGGGQFF; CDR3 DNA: TGTGCCAGCAGACAAAATAGGGGGGGAGGGCAGTTCTTC
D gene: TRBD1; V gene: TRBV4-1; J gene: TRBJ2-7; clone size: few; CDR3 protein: CASSQDWTGGYEQYF; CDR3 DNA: TGCGCCAGCAGCCAAGATTGGACAGGCGGCTACGAGCAGTACTTC
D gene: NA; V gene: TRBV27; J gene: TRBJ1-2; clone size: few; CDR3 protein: CASRGQGSYGYTF; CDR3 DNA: TGTGCCAGCCGGGGGCAGGGGAGCTATGGCTACACCTTC
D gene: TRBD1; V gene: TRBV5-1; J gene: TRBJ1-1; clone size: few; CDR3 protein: CASSLMGQLNTEAFF; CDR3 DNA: TGCGCCAGCAGCCTGATGGGACAGCTGAACACTGAAGCTTTCTTT